Below, 18 T cell receptor beta chains from the same sample are listed, as sequenced in a study of CD8 T cells in Susac syndrome. Random hexamers served to reverse transcribe roughly 0.45 to 1 ug RNA. A single record per CDR3 protein comes from TCRdb applying MiXCR to the immunoSEQ multiplex PCR reads. Seen here are fewer than 200,000 distinct CDR3 sequences, over 85% observed once, and the top ten hold 0.1%. Sequenced input: CD4+ T cells from PBMCs. The receptors originated from a human donor in good health.

The chain links TRBV28 to TRBJ2-5, with D tentatively TRBD1 (6 bases). Per the germline V gene, CDR1 is MDHEN and CDR2 is SYDVKM. The CDR3 covers 14 residues. The V end lost 3 bases, the J end lost 1 base, and 9 bases lay between the germline ends. CDR3 region: CASSFARGQETQYF. CDR3 nucleotides: TGTGCCAGCAGTTTTGCCAGGGGCCAAGAGACCCAGTACTTC.

The chain joins TRBV9 to TRBJ2-5; 11 nucleotides agree with TRBD2. J was trimmed by 2 bases and V by 4 bases; bases with no gene match: 10. The CDR3 is 17 residues long. Germline V gene sequence: CDR1 SGDLS, CDR2 YYNGEE. The CDR3 DNA reads TGTGCCAGCAGCAAAGAAGATAGCGGGGGGGTGCAAGAGACCCAGTACTTC. Protein sequence: CASSKEDSGGVQETQYF. The full variable domain, in which reference TRBV9 and TRBJ2-5 provide the parts outside the CDR3, is DSGVTQTPKHLITATGQRVTLRCSPRSGDLSVYWYQQSLDQGLQFLIQYYNGEERAKGNILERFSAQQFPDLHSELNLSSLELGDSALYFCASSKEDSGGVQETQYFGPGTRLLVL.

CDR3 protein: CATTWQGVSNEQFF. Written as DNA, the CDR3 is TGTGCCACGACCTGGCAGGGGGTAAGCAATGAGCAGTTCTTC. The gene calls are TRBV12-3 or TRBV12-4 and TRBJ2-1; 7 bases are shared with TRBD1. This CDR3 spans 14 amino acids. V dropped 10 bases and J dropped 6; count of bases not matched to a gene: 12.

The chain recombines TRBV4-1 with TRBJ1-1; no clear D gene. The CDR3 has 12 amino acids. The V end lost 0 bases, the J end lost 6 bases, and 5 bases lay between the germline ends. Germline V lookup: CDR1 MGHRA, CDR2 YSYEKL. This CDR3 reads CASSQDTSEAFF. The CDR3 DNA follows: TGCGCCAGCAGCCAAGATACCTCTGAAGCTTTCTTT.

The chain employs TRBV4-1 and TRBJ2-1; 7 bases fit TRBD2. CDR1 and CDR2 from the germline V gene are MGHRA and YSYEKL. V was pared by 5 bases and J by 4 bases, with 8 bases of the junction left unmatched. The CDR3 runs 15 residues. This chain's CDR3 is CASSSGSAGYNEQFF. The CDR3 DNA is TGCGCCAGCAGCTCGGGTTCAGCGGGATACAATGAGCAGTTCTTC.

This chain joins TRBV19 and TRBJ2-1; TRBD2 agrees at 12 bases. The CDR3 runs to 14 residues. In germline, CDR1 is LNHDA, CDR2 SQIVND (reference sequence). V was pared by 7 bases and J by 4 bases, with 2 bases of the junction left unmatched. CDR3 sequence: CASTGTSGYNEQFF. CDR3 sequence (DNA): TGTGCCAGTACGGGGACTAGCGGGTACAATGAGCAGTTCTTC. Combining the CDR3 with reference TRBV19 and TRBJ2-1 gives the whole variable domain DGGITQSPKYLFRKEGQNVTLSCEQNLNHDAMYWYRQDPGQGLRLIYYSQIVNDFQKGDIAEGYSVSREKKESFPLTVTSAQKNPTAFYLCASTGTSGYNEQFFGPGTRLTVL.

The chain combines TRBV5-1 with TRBJ2-5; D not certain. The V and J ends lost 1 base and 3 bases respectively, with 10 bases between them. CDR3 size: 14 residues. The germline V gene has CDR1 SGHRS and CDR2 YFSETQ. In DNA, the CDR3 is TGCGCCAGCAGCTTGTTCGGAGAGGAAGAGACCCAGTACTTC. Residues: CASSLFGEEETQYF.

V gene TRBV19 combines with J gene TRBJ2-5; 10 nucleotides line up with TRBD2. Germline V lookup: CDR1 LNHDA, CDR2 SQIVND (reference sequence). After removal of 8 bases from V and 1 base from J, the junction contained 4 bases not matched to a gene. This CDR3 contains 14 residues. CDR3 in DNA: TGTGCCAGTCGGCTAGCGGGGGCCCAAGAGACCCAGTACTTC. Amino acid sequence: CASRLAGAQETQYF.

This clonotype showed up just a few times. The chain combines TRBV5-1 with TRBJ2-5; D is ambiguous. Germline V lookup: CDR1 SGHRS, CDR2 YFSETQ. V lost 2 bases and J 5 bases, leaving 13 bases between the germline ends. The CDR3 spans 14 residues. CDR3 sequence reads: CASSFQAFGETQYF. The CDR3, as DNA: TGCGCCAGCAGCTTTCAGGCCTTCGGGGAGACCCAGTACTTC.

The chain has TRBV29-1 and TRBJ2-7, with D uncertain. This CDR3 has 11 amino acids. Germline V gives CDR1 SQVTM, CDR2 ANQGSEA. The V end lost 4 bases, the J end lost 3 bases, and 7 bases lay between the germline ends. CDR3 bases: TGCAGCGTTGCCTATAACTACGAGCAGTACTTC. It translates to CSVAYNYEQYF.

The chain carries TRBV20-1 and TRBJ1-1; 9 nucleotides agree with TRBD1. V trimming: 4 bases; J trimming: 0 bases; junction bases outside the gene matches: 9. CDR3 length equals 16 residues. Per germline, CDR1 DFQATT and CDR2 SNEGSKA (reference sequence). The chain's CDR3 is CSAKHRQGGLNTEAFF. The DNA of the CDR3 is TGCAGTGCTAAACACCGACAGGGGGGATTGAACACTGAAGCTTTCTTT.

J is TRBJ1-2 and V is TRBV5-4; D not resolved. CDR3 length: 12 amino acids. V shed 3 bases and J shed 3 bases, with 6 bases lying between them. CDR1 and CDR2 from the germline V gene are SGHNT and YYREEE (reference sequence). The CDR3 here is CASSSPDYGYTF. DNA of the CDR3: TGTGCCAGCAGCTCTCCTGACTATGGCTACACCTTC.

For the CDR3, the DNA is TGCAGCGTTGAAACTTCGGGGGGCGACGGAAACACCATATATTTT. It translates to CSVETSGGDGNTIYF. The J gene is TRBJ1-3, the V gene TRBV29-1; possible D gene TRBD1, 6 bases. Germline CDR1 reads SQVTM; CDR2 reads ANQGSEA. Trimming removed 2 bases from V and 4 bases from J, with 15 bases in between. This CDR3 region has 15 residues.

The chain joins TRBV5-5 to TRBJ2-5; D may match TRBD1 or TRBD2 (6 bases each). V gave up 4 bases and J gave up 5 bases, with 18 bases separating them. Germline CDR1 is SGHKS and CDR2 is YYEKEE (reference sequence). This CDR3 contains 15 residues. The CDR3 coding sequence is TGTGCCAGCAGCCGATCGGGGGCACAGGTTGAGACCCAGTACTTC. It codes for CASSRSGAQVETQYF. Using reference TRBV5-5 and TRBJ2-5 for the parts outside the CDR3, the full variable domain is DAGVTQSPTHLIKTRGQQVTLRCSPISGHKSVSWYQQVLGQGPQFIFQYYEKEERGRGNFPDRFSARQFPNYSSELNVNALLLGDSALYLCASSRSGAQVETQYFGPGTRLLVL.

This chain uses TRBV2 with TRBJ1-1, with D perhaps matching TRBD1 (6 bases). Germline CDR1 SNHLY, CDR2 FYNNEI. The CDR3 has 14 residues. V was shortened by 7 bases and J by 5 bases, with 17 bases between the two germline ends. CDR3 amino acids: CASTGTGLGTEAFF. In DNA, the CDR3 is TGTGCCAGCACCGGAACAGGGTTGGGGACTGAAGCTTTCTTT.

The V call is TRBV7-9, the J call TRBJ2-7, with D maybe TRBD2 (7 bases). The V end lost 10 bases, the J end lost 4 bases, and 11 bases lay between the germline ends. Germline values: CDR1 SEHNR, CDR2 FQNEAQ (reference sequence). CDR3 length equals 11 residues. The DNA for the CDR3 is TGTGCCATCGCGGGGGCGTACGAGCAGTACTTC. This encodes CAIAGAYEQYF.

CDR3 DNA sequence: TGTGCCAGCACCGTAGGCCCCAATAATTCACCCCTCCACTTT. It codes for CASTVGPNNSPLHF. V is TRBV7-9 and J is TRBJ1-6; D call uncertain. The germline gives CDR1 SEHNR, CDR2 FQNEAQ (reference sequence). V was pared by 7 bases and J by 5 bases, with 12 bases between. This CDR3 spans 14 amino acids.

The V call is TRBV30, the J call TRBJ1-6; D is unclear. Looked up from germline, CDR1 is GTSNPN and CDR2 is SVGIG (reference sequence). The V and J ends lost 3 bases and 4 bases respectively, with 10 bases between them. The CDR3 runs 14 residues. DNA of the CDR3: TGTGCCTGGAGAATATTAGGGTATAATTCACCCCTCCACTTT. Translated: CAWRILGYNSPLHF.